The T cell receptor (beta chain) under discussion was sequenced for a study of blood T cell repertoires in COVID-19. Turning to the study itself: The United States, Italy and Spain supplied acute and convalescent COVID-19 samples. From T cells, B-cell-depleted T cells, or PBMCs came the material, which was cDNA or gDNA.

In the authors' methods: Reference gene primer amplification gave nucleated cell count estimates. Some clones are missing from TCRdb's copy, which holds only in-frame ones; the method was immunoSEQ multiplex PCR. V and J calls and clone size come straight from that table; D and trimming were deduced from the DNA. The sample holds some 250,000 clones; about 88% are singletons and the top ten take more than 0.95%. From germline, CDR1 is SGHRS and CDR2 YFSETQ. J gave up 7 bases and V 4 bases, and 6 bases lay outside the gene matches. The CDR3 runs 15 residues. The sequenced sample was peripheral blood. The TCR sequence derives from a woman aged 40-49 years who had recovered from COVID-19. The V and J genes are TRBV5-1 and TRBJ2-7; TRBD2 matches 15 bases. CDR3 DNA: TGCGCCAGCAGCCCAGGACTAGCGGGAGGGGGAGAGCAGTACTTC. Amino acid sequence: CASSPGLAGGGEQYF.